The following is a T cell receptor beta chain sequence with its context. Germline CDR1 is MDHEN and CDR2 is SYDVKM. The CDR3 is 12 residues long. V was pared by 5 bases and J by 1 base, with 6 bases between. The data stem from a study of spatial heterogeneity in lung cancer. The time point was: sample taken at primary tumor resection. MiXCR, applied by TCRdb to the 5' RACE reads, yields one record per CDR3 protein. The sample lists under 2,500 distinct CDR3 sequences, over 12% seen once, with more than 20% in the top ten. This sample comprised normal lung tissue next to the tumor, obtained at surgery. This TCR derives from a male donor with early-stage non-small cell lung cancer. This sequence joins TRBV28 and TRBJ2-7, with D unresolved. CDR3 nucleotide sequence: TGTGCCAGCAGTCCCACATCCTACGAGCAGTACTTC. Translation: CASSPTSYEQYF.